The clone carrying this TCR beta chain was observed a few times. The antigen is unknown. The sample belongs to a study of cytomegalovirus exposure and HLA in healthy donors. In the study overall: Earlier findings included 100 million to 130 million unique TCR beta sequences obtained from approximately 170 million T cells. From donors who were HLA-typed, an early data release held 65 million to 85 million unique TCRs.

Germline CDR1 and CDR2: SQVTM and ANQGSEA. The length of the CDR3 is 11 residues. With V trimmed by 4 bases and J by 11 bases, 4 bases remained unmatched. The PCR used 60 Vbeta and 13 Jbeta primers. Original processing methods: As a later analysis found, there were roughly 80 million unique TCR beta chains, of which roughly 11 million were shared. Sequencing used immunoSEQ multiplex PCR; TCRdb keeps in-frame clones, though not all of them. V and J calls and clone size follow that table, whereas D and trimming were derived from the DNA. This repertoire shows roughly 150,000 clones, 65% to 85% found once; its top ten account for 3.5% to 5.5%. Study-wide points: Most likely, a cluster of highly shared sequence variants arose as a sequencing artifact.

The sequenced sample consisted of PBMCs. The source of this sequence is a woman between 40 and 55 years old in good health and CMV-seropositive. This rearrangement joins TRBV29-1 to TRBJ1-1; TRBD1 matches 10 bases. CDR3 bases: TGCAGCGTTGGGACAGGGGGAGATGCTTTCTTT. Its protein product is CSVGTGGDAFF.